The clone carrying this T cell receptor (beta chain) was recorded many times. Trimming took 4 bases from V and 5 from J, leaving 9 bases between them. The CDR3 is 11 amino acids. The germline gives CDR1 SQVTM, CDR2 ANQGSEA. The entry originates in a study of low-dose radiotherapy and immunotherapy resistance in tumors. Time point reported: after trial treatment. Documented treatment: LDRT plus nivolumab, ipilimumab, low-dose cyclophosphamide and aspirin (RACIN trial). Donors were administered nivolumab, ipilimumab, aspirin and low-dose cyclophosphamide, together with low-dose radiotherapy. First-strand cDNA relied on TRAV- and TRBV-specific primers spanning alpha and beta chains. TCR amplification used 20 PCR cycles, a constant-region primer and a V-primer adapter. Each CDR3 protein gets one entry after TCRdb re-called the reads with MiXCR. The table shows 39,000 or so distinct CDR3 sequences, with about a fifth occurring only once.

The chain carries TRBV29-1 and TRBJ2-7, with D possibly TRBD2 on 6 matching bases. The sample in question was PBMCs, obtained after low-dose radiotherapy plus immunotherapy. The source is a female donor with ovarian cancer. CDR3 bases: TGCAGCGTTGTAGCGGTTAACGAGCAGTACTTC. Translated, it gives CSVVAVNEQYF.